The present entry profiles one T cell receptor beta chain with its context. Looked up from germline, CDR1 is SGHRS and CDR2 is YFSETQ. The CDR3 totals 16 residues. Trimming removed 1 base from V and 3 bases from J; junction bases left unmatched: 5. These data originate in a study of blood T cell repertoires in COVID-19. For the study at large: The cDNA or gDNA used as material had been derived from T cells, B-cell-depleted T cells, or PBMCs.

Sequenced by immunoSEQ multiplex PCR; TCRdb stores in-frame clones only, minus some. The data contain fewer than 700,000 clones, less than 90% of them singletons. Sequencing input: peripheral blood. The TCR was taken from a woman between 50 and 59 years old with COVID-19, enrolled during active disease. The genes are TRBV5-1 and TRBJ1-5, with 9 bases aligning to TRBD1. The CDR3 sequence: CASSLTGGRFNQPQHF. CDR3 in DNA: TGCGCCAGCAGCTTGACAGGGGGCCGGTTCAATCAGCCCCAGCATTTT.